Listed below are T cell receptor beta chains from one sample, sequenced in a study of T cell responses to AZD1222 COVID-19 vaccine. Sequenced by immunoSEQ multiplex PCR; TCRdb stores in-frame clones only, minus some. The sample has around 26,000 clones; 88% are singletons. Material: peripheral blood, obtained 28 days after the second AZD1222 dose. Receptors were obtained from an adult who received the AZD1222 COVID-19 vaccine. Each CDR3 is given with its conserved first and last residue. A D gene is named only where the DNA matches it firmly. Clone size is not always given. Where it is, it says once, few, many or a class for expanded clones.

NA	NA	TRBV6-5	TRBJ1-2	TGTGCCAGCAGTTACGGGGCGAACTATGGCTACACCTTC	CASSYGANYGYTF
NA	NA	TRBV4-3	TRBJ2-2	TGCGCCAGCAGCCAAGACCCGGGGGCGACGATTACCGGGGAGCTGTTTTTT	CASSQDPGATITGELFF
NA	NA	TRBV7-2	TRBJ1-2	TGTGCCAGCAGCTTAAGAACAGCTAACTATGGCTACACCTTC	CASSLRTANYGYTF
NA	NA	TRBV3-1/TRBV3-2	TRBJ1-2	TGTGCCAGCAGCATCGACACCCTCTATGGCTACACCTTC	CASSIDTLYGYTF
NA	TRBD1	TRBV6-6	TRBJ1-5	TGTGCCAGCAGTGCCGGGACAGGGGACCATCAGCCCCAGCATTTT	CASSAGTGDHQPQHF
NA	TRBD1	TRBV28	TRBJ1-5	TGTGCCAGCAGCTTTAGCCGACAGGGGAGCAATCAGCCCCAGCATTTT	CASSFSRQGSNQPQHF
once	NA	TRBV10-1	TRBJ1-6	TGCGCCAGCAGTGAGTCAGGGGACACCGCGAGCTCCTATAATTCACCCCTCCACTTT	CASSESGDTASSYNSPLHF
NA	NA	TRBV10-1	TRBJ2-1	TGCGCCAGCAGTGAGTCTTCCCTAGAGGCTGGTGAGCAGTTCTTC	CASSESSLEAGEQFF
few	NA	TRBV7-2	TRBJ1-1	TGTGCCAGCAGCCTACGTCCAGGGAACACTGAAGCTTTCTTT	CASSLRPGNTEAFF
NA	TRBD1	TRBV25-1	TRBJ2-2	TGTGCCAGCAGTGTCGGACAGGGGATGGCCGGGGAGCTGTTTTTT	CASSVGQGMAGELFF
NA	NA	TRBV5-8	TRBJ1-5	TGTGCCAGCAGCTGGGGACTTAGGGGAGGTCAGCCCCAGCATTTT	CASSWGLRGGQPQHF
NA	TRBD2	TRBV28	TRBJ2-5	TGTGCCAGCAGTTTATTAGGTAGCGGGGCCCAAGAGACCCAGTACTTC	CASSLLGSGAQETQYF
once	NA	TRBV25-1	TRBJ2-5	TGTGCCAGCAGTGAATTGGAGCGCCCGGAGACCCAGTACTTC	CASSELERPETQYF
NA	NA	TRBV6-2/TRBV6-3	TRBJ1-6	TGTGCCAGCAGTTACGGGCCACCCCTCCACTTT	CASSYGPPLHF
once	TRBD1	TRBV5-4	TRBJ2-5	TGTGCCAGCAGCTTACAGGGGCCACCTCCGGTGACCCAGTACTTC	CASSLQGPPPVTQYF
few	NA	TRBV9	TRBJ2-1	TGTGCCAGCAGCTACAGTGAGCTTGAGCAGTTCTTC	CASSYSELEQFF
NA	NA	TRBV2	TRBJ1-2	TGTGCCAGCAGGGGTGAGAGGGCCCATGGCTACACCTTC	CASRGERAHGYTF
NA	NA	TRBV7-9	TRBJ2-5	TGTGCCAGCAGCTTGTCGTCTCGGGGAGAGACCCAGTACTTC	CASSLSSRGETQYF
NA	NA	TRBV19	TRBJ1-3	TGTGCCAGTAGTATCCCAGGCAGCTCTGGAAACACCATATATTTT	CASSIPGSSGNTIYF
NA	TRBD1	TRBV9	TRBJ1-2	TGTGCCAGCGGACGGCCGGGCGGACAGGGGTTGGGCTACACCTTC	CASGRPGGQGLGYTF
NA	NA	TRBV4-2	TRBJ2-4	TGTGCCAGCAGCCCCACAAGCGACACGGGGGGCCTAAACATTCAGTACTTC	CASSPTSDTGGLNIQYF
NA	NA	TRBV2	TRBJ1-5	TGTGCCAGCAGTGGAGACGGACAGCCCCAGCATTTT	CASSGDGQPQHF
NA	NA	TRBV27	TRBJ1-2	TGTGCCAGCAGTTTGGCGGGGGCGGGTTTCTCGGGCGGCTACACCTTC	CASSLAGAGFSGGYTF
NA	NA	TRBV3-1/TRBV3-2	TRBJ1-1	TGTGCCAGCAGCACTGGGCCGGCAGGCTTGAACACTGAAGCTTTCTTT	CASSTGPAGLNTEAFF
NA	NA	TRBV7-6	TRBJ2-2	TGTGCCAGCAGCCTGTCAGGGCCTAGAGGCACCGGGGAGCTGTTTTTT	CASSLSGPRGTGELFF
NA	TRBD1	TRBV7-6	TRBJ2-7	TGTGCCAGCAGCTTACAATCCGGACAGGTCTACGAGCAGTACTTC	CASSLQSGQVYEQYF
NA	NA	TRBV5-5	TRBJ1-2	TGTGCCAGCAGCTATGAATCCGGCTATGGCTACACCTTC	CASSYESGYGYTF